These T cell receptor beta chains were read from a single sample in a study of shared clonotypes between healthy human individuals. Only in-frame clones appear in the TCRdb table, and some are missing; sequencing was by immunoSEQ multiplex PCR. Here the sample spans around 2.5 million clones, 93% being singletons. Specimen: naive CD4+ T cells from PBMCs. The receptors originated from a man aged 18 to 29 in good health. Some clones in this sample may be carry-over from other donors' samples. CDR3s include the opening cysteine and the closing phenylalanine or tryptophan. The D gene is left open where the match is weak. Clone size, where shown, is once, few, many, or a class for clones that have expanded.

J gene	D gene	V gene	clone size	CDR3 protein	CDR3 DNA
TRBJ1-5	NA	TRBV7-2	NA	CASSFLRNQPQHF	TGTGCCAGCAGCTTTCTCCGTAATCAGCCCCAGCATTTT
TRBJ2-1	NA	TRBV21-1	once	CASSSNRGTEQFF	TGTGCCAGCAGCTCAAACAGGGGGACAGAGCAGTTCTTC
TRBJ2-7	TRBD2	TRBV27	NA	CASRGGLAGSSYEQYF	TGTGCCAGTCGCGGGGGACTAGCGGGAAGCTCCTACGAGCAGTACTTC
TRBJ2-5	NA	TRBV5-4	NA	CASSRLGSSDLQETQYF	TGTGCCAGCAGCCGGCTCGGGAGTTCCGATCTACAAGAGACCCAGTACTTC
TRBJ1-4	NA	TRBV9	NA	CASSVREGGTRLFF	TGTGCCAGCAGCGTCCGCGAAGGGGGTACGAGGTTGTTTTTT
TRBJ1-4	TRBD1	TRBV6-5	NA	CASSRRQGSKEKLFF	TGTGCCAGCAGTAGACGACAGGGGTCAAAAGAAAAACTGTTTTTT
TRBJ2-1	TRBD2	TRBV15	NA	CATRSGLANYNEQFF	TGTGCCACCAGATCGGGACTAGCGAACTACAATGAGCAGTTCTTC
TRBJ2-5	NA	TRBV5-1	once	CASSFDLQETQYF	TGCGCCAGCAGCTTTGACTTACAAGAGACCCAGTACTTC
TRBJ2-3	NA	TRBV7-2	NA	CASSLDSTDTQYF	TGTGCCAGCAGCTTAGATAGCACAGATACGCAGTATTTT
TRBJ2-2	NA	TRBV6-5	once	CASTPGSANTGELFF	TGTGCCAGCACCCCGGGGAGCGCGAACACCGGGGAGCTGTTTTTT
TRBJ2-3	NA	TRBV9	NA	CASSVGVAGAGTDTQYF	TGTGCCAGCAGCGTAGGGGTGGCGGGGGCCGGGACAGATACGCAGTATTTT
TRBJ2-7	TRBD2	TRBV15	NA	CATSRAGTSVFYEQYF	TGTGCCACCAGCAGAGCCGGGACTAGCGTATTCTACGAGCAGTACTTC
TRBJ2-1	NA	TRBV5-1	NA	CASTLGAASSYNEQFF	TGCGCCAGCACCCTGGGAGCCGCTAGCTCCTACAATGAGCAGTTCTTC
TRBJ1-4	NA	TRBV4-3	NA	CASSPAGFSGEKLFF	TGCGCCAGCAGCCCGGCGGGATTCTCAGGTGAAAAACTGTTTTTT
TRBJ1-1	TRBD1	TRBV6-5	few	CASSSTGEDGAFF	TGTGCCAGCAGTTCAACAGGGGAGGACGGAGCTTTCTTT
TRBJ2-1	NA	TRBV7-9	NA	CASSLASYNEQFF	TGTGCCAGCAGCTTAGCATCATACAATGAGCAGTTCTTC
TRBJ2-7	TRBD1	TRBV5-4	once	CASSRDSRYEQYF	TGTGCCAGCAGTAGGGACAGCCGCTACGAGCAGTACTTC
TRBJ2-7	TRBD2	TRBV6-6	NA	CASRPTSGSEEQYF	TGTGCCAGCAGGCCGACTAGCGGGAGTGAGGAGCAGTACTTC
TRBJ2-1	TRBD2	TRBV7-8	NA	CASSTSGRPYNEQFF	TGTGCCAGCAGCACTAGCGGGAGGCCCTACAATGAGCAGTTCTTC
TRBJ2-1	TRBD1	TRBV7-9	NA	CASSHRGPSYNEQFF	TGTGCCAGCAGCCACAGGGGGCCCTCCTACAATGAGCAGTTCTTC
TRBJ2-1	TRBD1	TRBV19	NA	CATQKTRPGQALFDEQFF	TGTGCCACCCAAAAGACCCGACCGGGACAGGCCCTCTTCGATGAGCAGTTCTTC
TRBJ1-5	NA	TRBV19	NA	CASSIEGQPQHF	TGTGCCAGTAGTATCGAAGGTCAGCCCCAGCATTTT
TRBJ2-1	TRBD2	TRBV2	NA	CASSETSGRVSEQFF	TGTGCCAGCAGTGAGACTAGCGGGAGGGTCTCTGAGCAGTTCTTC
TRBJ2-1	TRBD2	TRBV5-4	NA	CASSSPGLAGDNEQFF	TGTGCCAGCAGCTCCCCGGGACTAGCGGGAGACAATGAGCAGTTCTTC
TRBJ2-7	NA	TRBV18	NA	CASSPGQISYEQYF	TGTGCCAGCTCACCAGGGCAGATCTCCTACGAGCAGTACTTC
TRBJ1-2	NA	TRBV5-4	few	CASSLEAYGYTF	TGTGCCAGCAGCTTGGAGGCCTATGGCTACACCTTC
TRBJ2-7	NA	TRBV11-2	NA	CASGDIAQYF	TGTGCCAGCGGCGACATCGCGCAGTACTTC
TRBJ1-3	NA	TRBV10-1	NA	CASSESGGDAGNTIYF	TGCGCCAGCAGTGAGTCAGGGGGGGACGCTGGAAACACCATATATTTT
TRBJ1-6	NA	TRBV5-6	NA	CASSLYTYHYNSPLHF	TGTGCCAGCAGCTTGTACACCTACCACTATAATTCACCCCTCCACTTT
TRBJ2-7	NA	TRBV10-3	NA	CASRKGLTYEQYF	TGTGCCAGCAGAAAAGGACTGACCTACGAGCAGTACTTC
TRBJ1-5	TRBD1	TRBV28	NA	CASSYGQGAGQPQHF	TGTGCCAGCAGTTACGGACAGGGGGCCGGTCAGCCCCAGCATTTT
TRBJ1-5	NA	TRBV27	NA	CASSWGRGASNQPQHF	TGTGCCAGCAGTTGGGGAAGGGGGGCGAGCAATCAGCCCCAGCATTTT
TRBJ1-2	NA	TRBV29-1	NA	CSSHTGSGGYTF	TGCAGCTCCCATACGGGGTCGGGTGGCTACACCTTC
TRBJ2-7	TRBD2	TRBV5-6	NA	CASSRLAGGPRGESAQYF	TGTGCCAGCAGCCGACTAGCGGGAGGCCCGAGGGGGGAGTCGGCGCAGTACTTC
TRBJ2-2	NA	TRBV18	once	CASSPPDSDVNTGELFF	TGTGCCAGCTCACCACCGGATTCAGATGTAAACACCGGGGAGCTGTTTTTT
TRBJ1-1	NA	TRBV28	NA	CASIGRGYTEAFF	TGTGCCAGTATTGGGCGGGGCTACACTGAAGCTTTCTTT
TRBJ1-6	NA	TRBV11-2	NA	CASSLEGASNSPLHF	TGTGCCAGCAGCTTAGAAGGGGCGAGTAATTCACCCCTCCACTTT
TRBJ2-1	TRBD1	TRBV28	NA	CASRPGTGGYNEQFF	TGTGCCAGCAGACCTGGGACAGGGGGGTACAATGAGCAGTTCTTC
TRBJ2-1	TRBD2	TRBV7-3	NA	CASSLRLADYNEQFF	TGTGCCAGCAGCTTACGACTAGCGGATTACAATGAGCAGTTCTTC
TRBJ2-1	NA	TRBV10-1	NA	CASSGGTPYNEQFF	TGCGCCAGCAGTGGAGGGACCCCCTACAATGAGCAGTTCTTC
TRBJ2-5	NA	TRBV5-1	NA	CASSLIVGQETQYF	TGCGCCAGCAGCTTGATAGTAGGACAAGAGACCCAGTACTTC
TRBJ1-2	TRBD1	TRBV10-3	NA	CAIRRGTAVSPPEGYTF	TGTGCCATCAGGAGGGGGACAGCGGTCTCCCCCCCTGAGGGCTACACCTTC
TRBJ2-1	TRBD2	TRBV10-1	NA	CASSEIAGGPNNEQFF	TGCGCCAGCAGCGAAATAGCGGGAGGGCCCAACAATGAGCAGTTCTTC
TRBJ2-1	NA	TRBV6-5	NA	CASSYSRATFHNEQFF	TGTGCCAGCAGTTACTCGAGGGCTACCTTCCACAATGAGCAGTTCTTC
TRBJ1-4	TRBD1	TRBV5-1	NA	CASSAGGTATNEKLFF	TGCGCCAGCAGCGCGGGCGGGACAGCAACTAATGAAAAACTGTTTTTT
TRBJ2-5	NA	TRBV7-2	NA	CASSLLGTRGWETQYF	TGTGCCAGCAGCTTGCTGGGGACACGGGGTTGGGAGACCCAGTACTTC
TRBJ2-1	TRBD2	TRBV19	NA	CASSTRLASSYNEQFF	TGTGCCAGTAGTACCCGACTAGCGTCTTCCTACAATGAGCAGTTCTTC
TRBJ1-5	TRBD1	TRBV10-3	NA	CATEQGAGQPQHF	TGTGCCACCGAACAGGGGGCGGGGCAGCCCCAGCATTTT
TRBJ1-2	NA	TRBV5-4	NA	CASSLGTSEPRGYTF	TGTGCCAGCAGCTTAGGGACGTCAGAGCCGCGGGGCTACACCTTC
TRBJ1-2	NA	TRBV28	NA	CASQEAGKGYTF	TGTGCCAGCCAGGAGGCAGGGAAAGGCTACACCTTC
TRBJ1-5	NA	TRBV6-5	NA	CASRQGPYSNQPQHF	TGTGCCAGCAGACAGGGTCCCTATAGCAATCAGCCCCAGCATTTT
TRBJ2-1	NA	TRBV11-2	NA	CASSLAQGGIPYNEQFF	TGTGCCAGCAGCTTAGCCCAAGGGGGGATCCCATACAATGAGCAGTTCTTC
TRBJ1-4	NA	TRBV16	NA	CASCRAFGNEKLFF	TGTGCCAGCTGCCGAGCTTTTGGTAATGAAAAACTGTTTTTT